A selection of T cell receptor beta chains follows, all from one sample in a study of a mutant IDH1 vaccine in newly diagnosed glioma. Which antigens these TCRs recognize remains unknown. Only in-frame clones appear in the TCRdb table, and some are missing; sequencing was by immunoSEQ multiplex PCR. The table lists about 28,000 clones, roughly 87% of them singletons, with around 3% in the top ten. The sample in question was peripheral blood mononuclear cells (PBMCs), obtained from a glioma patient whose treatment included an IDH1 peptide vaccine. The receptors were sampled from a woman in her thirties or forties with glioma. Some clones in this sample may be carry-over from other donors' samples. The conserved cysteine and the conserved F or W are not part of the CDR3 here.

TRBV4-2	TRBJ1-1	ASSQDWTRRDTEAF
TRBV7-3	TRBJ2-6	ASSPSPGQGAFFRSGANVLT
TRBV7-3	TRBJ1-3	ASSLFNGNTIY
TRBV5-1	TRBJ2-7	ASSGETGEQQY
TRBV6-5	TRBJ1-4	ASRDRLGKLF
TRBV6-7	TRBJ1-3	ANRAIGNTIY
TRBV15	TRBJ1-1	ATSRDLLGGGTEAF
TRBV28	TRBJ2-7	ASSPLDEEQY
TRBV18	TRBJ2-7	ASSPDRWDREDEQY
TRBV7-2	TRBJ2-7	ATGDSYYEQY
TRBV7-9	.	ASSQAPSLEQY
TRBV4-2	TRBJ2-1	ASSLSRGTLNEQF
TRBV5-6	TRBJ1-2	ASRGGRLGYT
TRBV19	TRBJ2-3	ASSILPGSTDTQY
TRBV2	TRBJ1-4	ASRNAGVGAEKLF
TRBV9	TRBJ1-6	ASRGQGDGNSPLH
TRBV5-4	TRBJ1-6	ASSLAGGRRPLH
TRBV5-6	TRBJ1-1	ASSPTGREAF
TRBV2	TRBJ1-3	ASSLRRSSGNTIY
TRBV15	TRBJ2-5	ATAVGVAALETQY
TRBV5-4	TRBJ1-6	ASTRGGGRTYNSPLH
TRBV25-1	TRBJ1-2	ASSSGTGGFYGYT
TRBV7-9	TRBJ1-3	ASSQAGGHGNTIY
TRBV2	TRBJ1-2	ASSAQGVNYGYT
TRBV4-2	TRBJ2-3	ASSPEDSTDTQY
TRBV7-6	TRBJ2-7	ASSPHGSYEQY
TRBV4-1	TRBJ2-7	ASSQVLGTNYEQY
TRBV7-2	TRBJ2-7	ASSLRGGAYEQY
TRBV4-2	TRBJ1-4	ASSPLGESNEKLF
TRBV7-8	TRBJ2-7	ASSLARGTTAYEQY
TRBV5-1	TRBJ2-1	ASSLAKGLAIDNEQF
TRBV7-8	TRBJ1-2	ASSLQTYGYT
TRBV29-1	TRBJ2-2	SAYGLPGVSTGELF
TRBV4-1	TRBJ2-2	ASSQEGTLGATNTGELF
TRBV19	TRBJ2-1	ASSIRQAIYNEQF
TRBV28	TRBJ1-5	ASSFPSQGGGQPQH
TRBV5-6	TRBJ2-4	ASSPPWAAKNIQY
TRBV28	TRBJ2-3	ASSPGTSGTDTQY
TRBV4-3	TRBJ2-2	ASSPTVAGELF
TRBV7-9	TRBJ2-5	ASRSIQETQY
TRBV4-2	TRBJ2-3	ASSQESGFWTDTQY
TRBV4-2	TRBJ1-1	ASSQVDRGNTEAF
TRBV27	TRBJ2-3	ASSSLILAGGDTDTQY
TRBV11-2	TRBJ1-1	ASSSTSVAEAF
TRBV10-3	TRBJ2-3	ATASHTSGSTDTQY
TRBV7-2	TRBJ1-1	ASSPGQGYTEAF
TRBV6-5	TRBJ2-4	ASSRIQSSKNIQY
TRBV11-2	TRBJ2-7	ASSSVRDRPYEQY
TRBV11-3	TRBJ1-1	ASSWTARTEAF